This T cell receptor (beta chain) was sequenced during a study of CD8 T cells in Susac syndrome. Sequencing of TCR beta was carried out in blood CD8+ and CD4+ T cells. TEMRA cells were FACS-enriched, with CD8+ and CD4+ T cells isolated negatively. RNA totalling about 0.45 to 1 ug underwent reverse transcription with random hexamers. An immunoSEQ multiplex PCR amplified TCR beta CDR3 over 54 Vbeta and 13 Jbeta. Via MiXCR, TCRdb re-called the immunoSEQ multiplex PCR reads, giving one row per CDR3 protein. The top ten clones hold 0.085% to 0.09% of a sample with 100,000 to 150,000 distinct CDR3 sequences, about 94% of them seen once. A remark on this clonotype: The antigen remains undetermined.

The germline CDR1 and CDR2 sequences are KGHDR and SFDVKD. Trimming left V 7 bases short and J 9 bases short, with 15 bases between. The CDR3 runs to 12 residues. Overall study results and limits: That the number of individuals in its TCR sequencing and HLA analysis was relatively small was acknowledged by the study.

The origin of this receptor is a human donor in good health. What was sequenced was CD4+ T cells from PBMCs. The chain recombines TRBV24-1 with TRBJ2-7, with D tentatively TRBD2 (6 bases). This CDR3 is CATRRDFRRQYF. The CDR3, as DNA: TGTGCCACCAGACGGGACTTCCGCAGGCAGTACTTC.